This T cell receptor (beta chain) was identified during a study of cytomegalovirus exposure and HLA in healthy donors. Study as a whole: An earlier analysis found some 100 million unique TCR beta sequences from 150 million to 200 million T cells. The study, taken as a whole, reports: CMV serostatus was the sole immune exposure information available. In a later analysis, common viral pathogens appeared linked to several of the most significant clusters.

The primer mix had 60 Vbeta and 13 Jbeta primers. Only in-frame clones appear in the TCRdb table, and some are missing; sequencing was by immunoSEQ multiplex PCR. Of 120,000 to 150,000 clones listed, under 90% were seen once; the top ten hold roughly 2.7%. The length of the CDR3 is 16 residues. Trimming took off 1 base at V and 4 bases at J, with 17 bases between the two ends. Germline V gene sequence: CDR1 LGHNA, CDR2 YNFKEQ. Worth noting for this clone: Its cognate antigen is unknown.

This rearrangement joins TRBV4-2 to TRBJ2-7; possibly TRBD2 for D (6 bases). Specimen: PBMCs. This TCR came from a boy aged 2 to 10 in good health and CMV-seronegative. DNA of the CDR3: TGTGCCAGCAGCCAAGCCGGGAGATCATGGGGTTACGAGCAGTACTTC. It specifies CASSQAGRSWGYEQYF.